This TCR beta chain is drawn from a study of cytomegalovirus exposure and HLA in healthy donors (TCRdb year 2017). With regard to the full study: The 500 to 800 repertoires of the first cohort and the approximately 110 validation repertoires were produced on the same platform, according to a later analysis. The aim of the study was to test whether cataloging public T cell receptors could identify signatures of past pathogen exposure. Besides the first cohort of approximately 710 subjects, a separate validation cohort made up of 120 different subjects was used. To predict cytomegalovirus infection status, the study brought together high-throughput TCR immunosequencing, statistical association of individual TCRs with disease status, and machine learning.

Counted from cysteine to phenylalanine, this CDR3 has 17 amino acids. The entry retains the CDR3 DNA only, 51 bases that are in frame from base 1. Taken from the germline V gene, the CDR1 and CDR2 loops are KGHSH and LQKENI. V is cut back by 0 bases and J by 7 bases, with 9 bases in the junction unmatched. Libraries were prepared through the immunoSEQ multiplex PCR assay. Processing in the source paper ran as follows. A statistical classification framework was built for diagnosing cytomegalovirus status from the catalog of TCR beta chain sequences. TCRdb obtained this table from immuneACCESS and retained in-frame rearrangements with V and J assigned. These tables miss some clones; where compared with another copy, unresolved V genes account for less than half of the shortfall, and the remainder is unexplained. V and J calls and clone size are given by that table; D and trimming were obtained from the DNA. For this sample the table gives 100,000 to 150,000 clones, of which approximately 90% were detected only once. About 1.8% of the sample comes from the top ten.

About this clone itself: Its cognate antigen has yet to be identified. Base qualities are not at hand, and no much larger clone is one base apart.

Donors formed part of the validation cohort, which comprised 120 subjects and was distinct from the first cohort of 550 to 850 subjects. Results and caveats for the whole study, not just this receptor: In vitro tests confirmed that a few of the cytomegalovirus-associated TCR beta chains recognize cytomegalovirus antigens. The authors suggested that the approach could potentially be extended to other disease states and immunological phenotypes. In the study, approximately 160 TCR beta chains were listed as associated with cytomegalovirus. Subsequent analysis determined that TCRs grouped into clusters in the first cohort also showed a tendency toward co-occurrence across the 90 to 150 validation repertoires, and approximately 93% of cluster scores exceeded 0. The classifier was reported to diagnose cytomegalovirus status with high specificity and sensitivity in both the original cohort and the validation cohort. The validation cohort had no HLA typing available for a later analysis, so co-occurrence within that cohort was assessed over all 120 or so repertoires. Most TCR sequences were observed very rarely across donors, whereas some public TCRs were present in many individuals.

The sequence was obtained from a man between 18 and 35 years old in good health and CMV-seronegative. Sequences were obtained from PBMCs. The rearrangement combines TRBV18 with TRBJ2-1, with TRBD2 identical over 10 junction bases. The CDR3 region: CASSPPGLAGAINEQFF. In nucleotide form, the sequence is TGTGCCAGCTCACCACCGGGGCTAGCGGGGGCTATAAATGAGCAGTTCTTC. The full variable domain, completed from the reference TRBV18 and TRBJ2-1 proteins outside the CDR3, reads NAGVMQNPRHLVRRRGQEARLRCSPMKGHSHVYWYRQLPEEGLKFMVYLQKENIIDESGMPKERFSAEFPKEGPSILRIQQVVRGDSAAYFCASSPPGLAGAINEQFFGPGTRLTVL.